This is a list of T cell receptor beta chains from one sample in a study of regulatory T cells in long-lasting Graves disease. Each CDR3 protein gets one entry after TCRdb re-called the multiplex PCR reads with MiXCR. The data show 400,000 or so distinct CDR3 sequences, around 22% seen once. The sequencing here drew on peripheral blood mononuclear cells (PBMCs), taken when the disease was refractory, from a patient treated with antithyroid drugs. The receptors come from a female donor with Graves disease. CDR3s include the opening cysteine and the closing phenylalanine or tryptophan. A D gene is named only where the DNA matches it firmly. Rows give clone size only sometimes, using once, few, many, or a class for an expanded clone.

j_call cdr3_length clone_size v_call d_call cdr3_aa cdr3_nt
TRBJ1-5 14 . TRBV20-1 . CSASFATQRQPQHF TGCAGTGCTAGTTTCGCTACCCAGCGTCAGCCCCAGCATTTT
TRBJ1-3 14 few TRBV2 TRBD1 CASSTGTVGNTIYF TGTGCCAGCAGCACCGGGACAGTCGGAAACACCATATATTTT
TRBJ2-2 15 many TRBV28 . CASTLNDIYTGELFF TGTGCCAGCACCCTAAACGACATCTACACCGGGGAGCTGTTTTTT
TRBJ1-5 12 few TRBV20-1 . CSARDEGGAQHF TGCAGTGCTAGAGATGAGGGGGGAGCCCAGCATTTT
TRBJ2-7 15 few TRBV20-1 . CSARSRESDYYEQYF TGCAGTGCTAGATCCCGGGAGAGTGATTACTACGAGCAGTACTTC
TRBJ1-4 14 many TRBV3-1 . CASSLEGSDGKLFF TGTGCCAGCAGCCTGGAGGGGTCTGATGGAAAACTGTTTTTT
TRBJ2-7 15 many TRBV11-3 TRBD1 CASSDRTGPLSEQYF TGTGCCAGCAGCGACCGGACAGGGCCGCTATCCGAGCAGTACTTC
TRBJ1-2 15 . TRBV9 . CASSARDGGNYGYTF TGTGCCAGCAGCGCGAGGGACGGAGGGAACTATGGCTACACCTTC
TRBJ1-1 17 few TRBV6-2/TRBV6-3 TRBD1 CASRLTRQGPGTGEAFF TGTGCCAGCAGACTCACCCGACAGGGACCGGGAACGGGTGAAGCTTTCTTT
TRBJ1-5 13 many TRBV7-9 . CASSLTDNQPQHF TGTGCCAGCAGCCTGACGGATAATCAGCCCCAGCATTTT
TRBJ1-2 15 many TRBV7-2 TRBD1 CASSLEGARYYGYTF TGTGCCAGCAGCTTAGAGGGGGCGAGGTACTATGGCTACACCTTC
TRBJ1-1 13 . TRBV5-5 TRBD1 CASSLDRGVEAFF TGTGCCAGCAGCTTGGACAGGGGGGTTGAAGCTTTCTTT
TRBJ2-6 14 few TRBV5-1 . CASTARSGANVLTF TGCGCCAGCACAGCAAGATCTGGGGCCAACGTCCTGACTTTC
TRBJ2-5 14 . TRBV20-1 . CSAYPARVQETQYF TGCAGTGCTTACCCGGCGCGGGTACAAGAGACCCAGTACTTC
TRBJ1-5 13 . TRBV12-5 . CASALGADQPQHF TGTGCTAGTGCCCTGGGAGCTGATCAGCCCCAGCATTTT
TRBJ1-1 13 few TRBV30 TRBD1 CAWSATGDTEAFF TGTGCCTGGAGTGCCACAGGGGACACTGAAGCTTTCTTT
TRBJ1-1 16 once TRBV7-2 TRBD1 CASSLTPDRGYTEAFF TGTGCCAGCAGCTTAACCCCGGACAGGGGCTACACTGAAGCTTTCTTT
TRBJ2-5 12 . TRBV29-1 TRBD2 CSARDGGKTQYF TGCAGCGCAAGGGACGGGGGGAAGACCCAGTACTTC
TRBJ1-2 12 many TRBV30 . CAWRAGTYGYTF TGTGCCTGGAGGGCCGGCACTTATGGCTACACCTTC
TRBJ1-6 15 . TRBV2 . CASSFETKINSPLHF TGTGCCAGCAGTTTTGAGACAAAAATCAATTCACCCCTCCACTTT
TRBJ1-5 14 few TRBV6-1 . CASSEGATPRTQHF TGTGCCAGCAGTGAAGGAGCGACCCCCAGGACCCAGCATTTT
TRBJ1-1 12 many TRBV2 TRBD1 CASNRGNTEAFF TGTGCCAGCAACAGGGGTAACACTGAAGCTTTCTTT
TRBJ2-5 14 . TRBV19 TRBD1 CASSAPGGPETQYF TGTGCCAGTAGTGCCCCAGGGGGCCCGGAGACCCAGTACTTC
TRBJ1-1 13 few TRBV12-3/TRBV12-4 TRBD1 CASSFTGTGEAFF TGTGCCAGCAGTTTCACCGGGACAGGTGAAGCTTTCTTT
TRBJ1-2 17 many TRBV6-4 . CASSPSWLGGPMDGYTF TGTGCCAGCAGCCCCTCTTGGTTAGGGGGGCCTATGGATGGCTACACCTTC
TRBJ1-6 13 . TRBV29-1 TRBD1 CSVAGTGNSPLHF TGCAGCGTTGCCGGGACAGGGAATTCACCCCTCCACTTT
TRBJ1-4 13 many TRBV30 . CAWSFQGNEKLFF TGTGCCTGGAGTTTCCAGGGGAATGAAAAACTGTTTTTT
TRBJ1-5 14 . TRBV2 . CASRRDRFNQPQHF TGTGCCAGCAGACGCGACAGGTTCAATCAGCCCCAGCATTTT
TRBJ1-1 15 . TRBV28 TRBD1 CASTSSGQGAKQAFF TGTGCCAGCACCTCGTCGGGACAGGGGGCAAAACAGGCTTTCTTT
TRBJ2-7 13 . TRBV6-2/TRBV6-3 . CASSFQDSHEQYF TGTGCCAGCAGTTTCCAGGACAGCCACGAGCAGTACTTC
TRBJ2-2 13 many TRBV29-1 TRBD2 CSVEGLVTGELFF TGCAGCGTGGAGGGACTAGTCACCGGGGAGCTGTTTTTT
TRBJ2-7 15 few TRBV20-1 . CSARDRRGLPYEQYF TGCAGTGCTAGAGATAGGAGGGGTCTACCATACGAGCAGTACTTC
TRBJ2-7 14 . TRBV5-1 . CASSLERTTYEQYF TGCGCCAGCAGCTTGGAACGTACTACCTACGAGCAGTACTTC
TRBJ1-5 16 few TRBV20-1 TRBD1 CSATPGGSGGNQPQHF TGCAGTGCTACTCCAGGGGGCTCTGGGGGAAATCAGCCCCAGCATTTT
TRBJ1-2 15 few TRBV18 . CASSPGDDPVYGYTF TGTGCCAGCTCACCAGGGGATGACCCCGTATATGGCTACACCTTC
TRBJ2-7 13 few TRBV29-1 TRBD2 CSVGSGSWREQYF TGCAGCGTCGGCAGCGGGAGCTGGCGGGAGCAGTACTTC
TRBJ1-2 15 . TRBV6-1 TRBD1 CASSMGAGGGYGYTF TGTGCCAGCAGTATGGGGGCAGGGGGCGGCTATGGCTACACCTTC
TRBJ2-5 19 . TRBV20-1 TRBD2 CSARDPAEATSGKKGTQYF TGCAGTGCTAGAGACCCCGCGGAGGCTACTAGCGGAAAAAAGGGGACCCAGTACTTC
TRBJ1-1 14 few TRBV20-1 TRBD1 CSARDGQGATEAFF TGCAGTGCTAGAGATGGACAGGGGGCCACTGAAGCTTTCTTT
TRBJ1-1 17 many TRBV28 TRBD1 CASSSDRVGKGDTEAFF TGTGCCAGCAGTTCGGACAGGGTAGGGAAAGGCGACACTGAAGCTTTCTTT
TRBJ2-2 18 . TRBV15 . CATSRGLVSSTGTGELFF TGTGCCACCAGCAGAGGATTGGTTTCATCCACGGGGACCGGGGAGCTGTTTTTT
TRBJ2-4 16 few TRBV30 TRBD2 CAWSGRLAGVVDIQYF TGTGCCTGGAGTGGGCGGCTAGCGGGAGTTGTTGACATTCAGTACTTC
TRBJ1-1 12 . TRBV19 . CASSIGAFEAFF TGTGCCAGTAGTATAGGTGCCTTTGAAGCTTTCTTT
TRBJ2-3 13 few TRBV2 . CASRGGGTDTQYF TGTGCCAGCAGAGGGGGGGGCACGGATACGCAGTATTTT